Each of the 21 T cell receptor beta chains below was sequenced from the same sample in a study of cytomegalovirus exposure and HLA in healthy donors. The assay was immunoSEQ multiplex PCR, and TCRdb's table has in-frame clones only and misses some. The sample has about 130,000 clones, 89% seen once. The sample was PBMCs. The source of these receptors is a man aged 30-40 years in good health and CMV-seronegative.

This clone appeared a single time. The chain joins TRBV6-5 to TRBJ1-4, with D unresolved. Germline assignment: CDR1 MNHEY and CDR2 SVGAGI. Trimming pared 2 bases from V and 5 bases from J, leaving 6 bases between. The CDR3 spans 13 residues. The CDR3 spells CASSYGQNEKLFF. CDR3 nucleotide sequence: TGTGCCAGCAGTTACGGCCAGAATGAAAAACTGTTTTTT.

The chain has TRBV29-1 and TRBJ1-2, with D maybe TRBD1 (6 bases). From germline, CDR1 is SQVTM and CDR2 ANQGSEA. Trimming pared 3 bases from V and 7 bases from J, leaving 12 bases between. This CDR3 has 12 amino acids. The CDR3 loop is CSVDRGTSGYTF. DNA for the CDR3: TGCAGCGTTGATAGGGGGACAAGTGGCTACACCTTC.

The V call is TRBV6-1, the J call TRBJ2-7; maybe TRBD2 (6 bases). Germline values: CDR1 MNHNS, CDR2 SASEGT. The length of the CDR3 is 15 residues. Trimming left V 8 bases short and J 1 base short, with 18 bases between. The CDR3 loop is CASCRAEGASYEQYF. In nucleotides, the CDR3 is TGTGCCAGCTGTAGGGCGGAGGGCGCGTCCTACGAGCAGTACTTC.

V is TRBV7-9 and J is TRBJ2-5, with TRBD2 matching over 11 bases. The germline V gene has CDR1 SEHNR and CDR2 FQNEAQ (reference sequence). This CDR3 is built from 16 residues. The V gene end was trimmed by 5 bases and the J gene end by 2 bases; junction bases not matched to a gene: 7. CDR3 region: CASSTLAGGLQETQYF. CDR3 DNA: TGTGCCAGCAGCACCCTAGCGGGGGGTCTTCAAGAGACCCAGTACTTC.

The chain employs TRBV27 and TRBJ2-3; 9 bases align to TRBD2. There are 15 residues in the CDR3. Germline CDR1 reads MNHEY; CDR2 reads SMNVEV (reference sequence). V lost 3 bases and J lost 6; bases outside the gene matches: 7. CDR3 in DNA: TGTGCCAGCAGTTTGTTCCTAGCGGGGAATGATACGCAGTATTTT. Translated: CASSLFLAGNDTQYF.

The chain has TRBV19 and TRBJ1-1; D is uncertain. The V gene lost 7 bases and the J gene lost 6 bases, with 30 bases spanning the gap. Germline V CDR1 and CDR2: LNHDA, SQIVND (reference sequence). The length of the CDR3 is 18 residues. CDR3 sequence (DNA): TGTGCCAGTACCCTCCCGGGGTCGCGGGGTTCGGAAAGCCCTGAAGCTTTCTTT. The encoded protein is CASTLPGSRGSESPEAFF.

The chain employs TRBV18 and TRBJ1-6; D is perhaps TRBD1 (6 bases). The germline V gene has CDR1 KGHSH and CDR2 LQKENI. This CDR3 is built from 13 residues. Between the trimmed V and J ends, which lost 6 bases and 7 bases, there was a span of 10 bases. CDR3 coding DNA: TGTGCCAGCTCTAAGGGGGGGAATTCACCCCTCCACTTT. Residues: CASSKGGNSPLHF.

The V call is TRBV7-9, the J call TRBJ2-3, with D perhaps TRBD2 (6 bases). Germline CDR1 is SEHNR and CDR2 is FQNEAQ (reference sequence). Trimming took off 8 bases at V and 5 bases at J, with 20 bases between the two ends. The CDR3 covers 15 residues. CDR3 coding DNA: TGTGCCAGCGGGCAGGGCCCGGGGGTCGGAGATACGCAGTATTTT. The encoded protein is CASGQGPGVGDTQYF.

The V gene is TRBV19, the J gene TRBJ2-2; the match to TRBD1 covers 8 bases. The CDR3 sequence is 16 residues long. Trimming took 4 bases from V and 6 from J; bases not matched to a gene: 10. CDR1 and CDR2 from the germline V gene are LNHDA and SQIVND (reference sequence). For the CDR3, the DNA is TGTGCCAGTAGTAGGCGGACAGGGAGGATTGCCGGGGAGCTGTTTTTT. Protein: CASSRRTGRIAGELFF.

This clone appeared a few times. The CDR3 spells CASSPQGYFNSPLHF. The CDR3 bases are TGTGCCAGCAGCCCACAGGGATACTTTAATTCACCCCTCCACTTT. J is TRBJ1-6 and V is TRBV2; D is perhaps TRBD1 (6 bases). From germline, CDR1 is SNHLY and CDR2 FYNNEI. This CDR3 is built from 15 residues. V was pared by 6 bases and J by 6 bases, with 15 bases between.

This sequence joins TRBV19 and TRBJ2-7; TRBD1 agrees at 7 bases. J lost 0 bases, V lost 5 bases, and 4 bases had no gene match. Germline V CDR1 and CDR2: LNHDA, SQIVND (reference sequence). This CDR3 contains 14 residues. The CDR3 is CASSYGQASYEQYF. CDR3 bases: TGTGCCAGTAGTTACGGACAGGCCTCCTACGAGCAGTACTTC.

The chain is built from TRBV7-2 and TRBJ2-3; D perhaps matches TRBD2 (5 bases). The CDR3 sequence is 15 residues long. In germline, CDR1 is SGHTA, CDR2 FQGNSA. V lost 5 bases, J lost 3 bases, and 15 bases lay in between. The CDR3 region has the DNA TGTGCCAGCAGCAGACCGGGATCCGGGACAGATACGCAGTATTTT. Translating gives CASSRPGSGTDTQYF. The whole variable domain, filled in from reference TRBV7-2 and TRBJ2-3, reads GAGVSQSPSNKVTEKGKDVELRCDPISGHTALYWYRQSLGQGLEFLIYFQGNSAPDKSGLPSDRFSAERTGGSVSTLTIQRTQQEDSAVYLCASSRPGSGTDTQYFGPGTRLTVL.

In this sample, this clone turned up once. V and J are TRBV19 and TRBJ1-1; D is undetermined. From germline, CDR1 is LNHDA and CDR2 SQIVND (reference sequence). V lost 3 bases and J 1 base, leaving 12 bases between the germline ends. The length of the CDR3 is 15 residues. The DNA for the CDR3 is TGTGCCAGTAGTATTAGCGGAGGGCCGAACACTGAAGCTTTCTTT. It translates to CASSISGGPNTEAFF.

The J gene is TRBJ2-2, the V gene TRBV6-6; 7 nucleotides agree with TRBD1. J gave up 0 bases and V 7 bases, and 2 bases lay outside the gene matches. This CDR3 has 14 residues. CDR1 and CDR2 (germline): MNHNY, SVGAGI (reference sequence). CDR3 in DNA: TGTGCCAGCAAGGACAGGACGAACACCGGGGAGCTGTTTTTT. This translates into CASKDRTNTGELFF.

The chain employs TRBV19 and TRBJ1-5; no definite D call. The CDR3 runs 12 residues. The V gene lost 5 bases and the J gene lost 1 base, with 3 bases spanning the gap. In germline, CDR1 is LNHDA, CDR2 SQIVND (reference sequence). CDR3 DNA: TGTGCCAGTAGTCAGAGCAATCAGCCCCAGCATTTT. Its translation is CASSQSNQPQHF.

The chain combines TRBV5-1 with TRBJ2-5; 10 nucleotides match TRBD2. CDR1 is SGHRS and CDR2 is YFSETQ in the germline V gene. The V and J ends lost 0 bases and 6 bases, in that order; junction bases with no gene match: 14. CDR3 length: 18 residues. This chain's CDR3 is CASSLESQGASGGKTQYF. The DNA of the CDR3 is TGCGCCAGCAGCTTGGAGTCGCAAGGCGCTAGCGGGGGAAAGACCCAGTACTTC.

The table lists this clone with a few counts. This may stem from a read error, because a much larger clone lies one nucleotide away. The rearrangement uses TRBV27 and TRBJ2-7, with 7 bases that match TRBD1. The CDR3 contains 12 residues. Losses at the gene ends were 3 bases for V and 5 bases for J; bases not matched to a gene: 1. Per germline, CDR1 MNHEY and CDR2 SMNVEV (reference sequence). The CDR3 is CASSLTGNEQYF. CDR3 nucleotides: TGTGCCAGCAGTTTGACAGGGAACGAGCAGTACTTC.

The chain has TRBV6-6 and TRBJ1-1; no firm D call. CDR3 length equals 11 residues. CDR1 is MNHNY, CDR2 SVGAGI, per germline (reference sequence). V was clipped by 4 bases and J by 8 bases, with 8 bases between them. CDR3 DNA sequence: TGTGCCAGCAGTTCCGGAGGGGAAGCTTTCTTT. Translation: CASSSGGEAFF.

This clone has just a few counts. The chain couples TRBV28 to TRBJ2-3; D is unresolved. The CDR3 has 15 residues. Germline CDR1 and CDR2: MDHEN and SYDVKM. Between the trimmed V and J ends, which lost 6 bases and 1 base, there was a span of 14 bases. CDR3: CASSITEAGTDTQYF. DNA for the CDR3: TGTGCCAGCAGCATTACAGAAGCCGGCACAGATACGCAGTATTTT. The full variable domain, in which reference TRBV28 and TRBJ2-3 provide the parts outside the CDR3, is DVKVTQSSRYLVKRTGEKVFLECVQDMDHENMFWYRQDPGLGLRLIYFSYDVKMKEKGDIPEGYSVSREKKERFSLILESASTNQTSMYLCASSITEAGTDTQYFGPGTRLTVL.

The V and J genes are TRBV9 and TRBJ1-2, with 8 bases fitting TRBD1. After removal of 1 base from V and 4 bases from J, the junction contained 3 bases not matched to a gene. Germline V CDR1 and CDR2: SGDLS, YYNGEE. The length of the CDR3 is 14 residues. The CDR3 region has the DNA TGTGCCAGCAGCGTACAGGGGGCAGGCTATGGCTACACCTTC. Amino acid sequence: CASSVQGAGYGYTF.

This chain connects TRBV2 to TRBJ2-1; 8 positions agree with TRBD1. The J segment lost 0 bases and the V segment lost 6 bases, leaving 4 bases of the junction unmatched. CDR3 length equals 15 residues. Germline CDR1 and CDR2: SNHLY and FYNNEI. CDR3 bases: TGTGCCAGCAGCGTACAGGGGGGCTCCTACAATGAGCAGTTCTTC. Its translation: CASSVQGGSYNEQFF.